This TCR beta chain appears in the sequencing data of a study of blood T cell repertoires in COVID-19. CDR1 is KGHDR, CDR2 SFDVKD, per germline. Trimming at V came to 5 bases and at J to 3 bases, leaving 2 bases not matched to a gene. There are 13 residues in the CDR3. This clone was counted only a few times. The assay was immunoSEQ multiplex PCR, and TCRdb's table has in-frame clones only and misses some. The sample shows some 200,000 clones, about 80% of them seen only once. The clonotype was recovered from a man younger than 45 with active or convalescent COVID-19. This chain joins TRBV24-1 and TRBJ2-5; TRBD2 agrees at 7 bases. The sample taken for sequencing was peripheral blood. CDR3 sequence (DNA): TGTGCCACCAGTGTTGCGGGAGAAGAGACCCAGTACTTC. This encodes CATSVAGEETQYF.